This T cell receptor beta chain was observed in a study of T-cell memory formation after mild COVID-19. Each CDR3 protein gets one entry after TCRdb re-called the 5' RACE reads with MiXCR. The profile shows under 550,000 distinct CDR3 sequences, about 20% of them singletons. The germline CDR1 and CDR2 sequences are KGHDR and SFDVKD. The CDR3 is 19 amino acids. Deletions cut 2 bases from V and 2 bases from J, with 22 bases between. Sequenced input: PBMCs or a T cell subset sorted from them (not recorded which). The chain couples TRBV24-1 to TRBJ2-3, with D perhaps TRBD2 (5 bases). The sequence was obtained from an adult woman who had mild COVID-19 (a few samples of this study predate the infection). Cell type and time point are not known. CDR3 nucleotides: TGTGCCACCAGTGATTATGAGCGGTACACCACAAAGCCCACAGATACGCAGTATTTT. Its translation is CATSDYERYTTKPTDTQYF.